This paragraph covers one T cell receptor beta chain sequence. Its antigen is not yet known. No base-level quality is on record; no much larger clone is a single base apart. This entry comes from a study of T cell changes during pregnancy in multiple sclerosis (dated by TCRdb to about 2019). About the full investigation: Changes in the T cell repertoire over the course of pregnancy were examined in this study in women with multiple sclerosis.

The receptor library was made with the immunoSEQ multiplex PCR assay. TCRdb's version of the immuneACCESS table is confined to in-frame rearrangements and falls short of the full clone set. An unresolved V gene accounts for under half of the shortfall where checked; the remainder is of unknown origin. The sample table holds about 39,000 clones, of which roughly 84% were seen once. The biggest ten clones account for under 4.5% of the sample. The CDR3 runs 12 amino acids, cysteine and phenylalanine included. CDR3 DNA is the only sequence kept; it has 36 bases, read in frame from the first base. The germline V gene encodes CDR1 MDHEN and CDR2 SYDVKM. V and J are truncated by 2 bases and 8 bases respectively, leaving an intervening sequence of 9 bases.

Sequenced material: CD8+ T cells from peripheral blood mononuclear cells, taken in the first trimester of pregnancy. The chain joins TRBV28 to TRBJ2-5; the D segment cannot be called with confidence. The sequence was obtained from a female donor with multiple sclerosis, enrolled in a pregnancy study. The bases are TGTGCCAGCAGTTTACCCGTGGCCACCCAGTACTTC. This gives the protein CASSLPVATQYF.